This section outlines one T cell receptor (beta chain) sequence together with its context. This CDR3 spans 13 amino acids. The V end was cut by 7 bases, the J end by 7 bases, with 16 bases between. This sample was taken from a study of blood T cell repertoires in COVID-19. Sequenced by immunoSEQ multiplex PCR; TCRdb stores in-frame clones only, minus some. The sample shows under 100,000 clones, about four fifths of them seen only once. Sequencing input: peripheral blood. This sequence joins TRBV12-3 or TRBV12-4 and TRBJ1-2; the D gene is possibly TRBD1 (6 bases). The TCR was taken from a woman in her 70s with acute or convalescent COVID-19. This chain's CDR3 is CASTIAGAGGYTF. As DNA, the CDR3 is TGTGCCAGCACCATTGCGGGGGCCGGTGGCTACACCTTC.